This TCR beta chain was profiled in a study of OX40 agonist ivuxolimab in advanced cancers. Study-level background: The costimulatory receptor OX40 (CD134) was targeted by ivuxolimab, a fully human IgG2 agonistic monoclonal antibody. Prior anti-PD-1, anti-PD-L1 or anti-CTLA-4 therapy was permitted, and checkpoint inhibitors had been received by roughly 42% of dose-escalation patients. Peripheral TCRbeta sequencing aimed to test whether ivuxolimab altered TCR sequence diversity and caused clonal T-cell expansion. The dose-escalation cohort was over 70% male with a mean age of about 65 years, ranging from roughly 23 to 90. Intravenous ivuxolimab was administered to patients every 2 weeks at six dose levels: 0.01, 0.1, 0.3, 1.5, 3 and 10 mg/kg. The paper covers the monotherapy dose-escalation part of the phase I ivuxolimab trial, which included N = 52 patients. Among the approximately 50 dose-escalation patients, approximately 20 had hepatocellular carcinoma, about 15 melanoma, 9 renal cell carcinoma and 9 head and neck cancer. Partial responses occurred in three dose-escalation patients, of whom one had hepatocellular carcinoma and two had cutaneous melanoma.

Worth noting for this clone: Its antigen has not been determined. Per-base quality was not reported, and no clone a single base away is much larger than it.

Genomic DNA was isolated from the sorted cells so that the TCRbeta CDR3 region could be sequenced. The immunoSEQ Assay was used to sequence the TCRbeta CDR3 regions. TCRdb re-hosts the immuneACCESS table, in-frame sequences only. Its copies lack some clones; in the studies checked, an unresolved V gene accounts for under half of them, and the cause for the rest is not known. The sample contains about 70,000 clones, approximately 89% of them found a single time. The top ten hold roughly 1% of the sample. Paper-wide results and their limitations: Partial responders in the 0.1-3.0 mg/kg groups had among the lowest normalized peripheral clonal expansion, especially among CD8+ T cells. After ivuxolimab, expanded clones were on average more numerous among CD8+ T cells than among CD4+ T cells. The antigen specificity of the peripheral T cells that underwent clonal expansion was not determined. Clonal expansion of both CD4+ and CD8+ blood T cells was observed from baseline to week 6 at doses 0.1 to 3.0 mg/kg. Low levels of normalized T-cell clonal expansion were also shown by some nonresponding patients.

Including the terminal cysteine and phenylalanine, the CDR3 comprises 15 residues. Kept here is only the CDR3 DNA, which spans 45 bases and is read in frame from base 1. V loses 7 bases, J loses 0 bases, and the germline ends lie 13 bases apart. CDR1 MNHNS and CDR2 SASEGT are derived from the germline V gene. The trial excluded patients who had a history of autoimmune disease or were on systemic immunosuppression. Peripheral blood for TCR sequencing was collected from all dose cohorts at baseline, on cycle 4 day 1, and on cycle 7 day 1. The samples were taken from a phase I, first-in-human, multicenter, open-label dose-escalation trial of ivuxolimab. Adults with locally advanced or metastatic melanoma, renal cell, hepatocellular, or head and neck squamous cell carcinoma were enrolled in the trial. Before TCR sequencing, CD4+ T cells and CD8+ T cells from peripheral blood were sorted into separate populations.

Recombination joined TRBV6-1 with TRBJ2-1; TRBD2 is a weak D gene call, 6 bases matching. The sequence derives from an adult with an advanced solid tumor such as melanoma, head and neck, liver or kidney cancer. Sequenced here: CD4+ or CD8+ T cells sorted from blood, sampled in a trial of the OX40 agonist ivuxolimab. The CDR3 protein: CASKDFSGSYNEQFF. The nucleotides read TGTGCCAGCAAGGATTTTAGCGGCTCCTACAATGAGCAGTTCTTC.